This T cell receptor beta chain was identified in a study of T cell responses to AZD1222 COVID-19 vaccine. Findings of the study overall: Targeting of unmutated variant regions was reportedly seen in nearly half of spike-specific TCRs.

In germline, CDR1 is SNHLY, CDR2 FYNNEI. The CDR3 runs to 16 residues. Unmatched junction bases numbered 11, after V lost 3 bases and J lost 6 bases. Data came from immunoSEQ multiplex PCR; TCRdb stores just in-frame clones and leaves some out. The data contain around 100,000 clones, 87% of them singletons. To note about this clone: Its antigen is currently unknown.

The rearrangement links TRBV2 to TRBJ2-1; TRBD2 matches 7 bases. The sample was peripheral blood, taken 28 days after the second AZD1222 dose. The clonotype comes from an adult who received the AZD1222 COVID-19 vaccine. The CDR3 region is CASSDPTEGGANEQFF. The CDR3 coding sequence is TGTGCCAGCAGTGATCCGACGGAGGGAGGGGCCAATGAGCAGTTCTTC.